This T cell receptor beta chain was sequenced in a study of human CD8 memory T cell subsets. Study-wide results and limits: Among T cell receptor chains, only the beta chains were sequenced in this study.

Healthy donor buffy coats were the source of the PBMC. Making the TCR beta libraries relied on UMI-labeled 5' RACE. Via MiXCR, TCRdb re-called the 5' RACE reads, giving one row per CDR3 protein. The profile shows thousands of distinct CDR3 sequences, 3.9% of them singletons. In germline, CDR1 is MNHNS, CDR2 SASEGT. The CDR3 extends over 16 amino acids. Trimming cost V 2 bases and J 6 bases; bases outside gene matches: 7. A note on this clonotype: Its antigen is undetermined.

The origin of this receptor is a human donor in good health. Sequences were obtained from CD8+ T cells from PBMCs. The V and J genes are TRBV6-1 and TRBJ1-1, with 12 bases matching TRBD1. This CDR3 reads CASSESVGQGASEAFF. CDR3 nucleotides: TGTGCCAGCAGTGAAAGCGTGGGACAGGGGGCTTCTGAAGCTTTCTTT.